The clone carrying this T cell receptor beta chain has a count of ten or more. The time point: after trial treatment. Treatment denoted: LDRT plus nivolumab, ipilimumab, low-dose cyclophosphamide and aspirin (RACIN trial). The therapy administered to donors comprised nivolumab, ipilimumab, aspirin, low-dose cyclophosphamide and low-dose radiotherapy. After removal of 1 base from V and 4 bases from J, the junction contained 9 bases not matched to a gene. This CDR3 is 16 amino acids long. CDR1 and CDR2 from the germline V gene are PRHDT and FYEKMQ (reference sequence). TRAV- and TRBV-specific primers were used for first-strand cDNA, which covered alpha and beta chains. TCRs were amplified for roughly 20 PCR cycles with a constant-region primer and V-primer adapter. MiXCR, applied by TCRdb to the reads, yields one record per CDR3 protein. Of about 39,000 distinct CDR3 sequences in the sample, about 20% were seen once.

The data stem from a study of low-dose radiotherapy and immunotherapy resistance in tumors. The source of this sequence is a female donor with ovarian cancer. The chain joins TRBV13 to TRBJ1-1, with 7 nucleotides matching TRBD1. Sample: PBMCs, taken after low-dose radiotherapy plus immunotherapy. The CDR3 loop reads CASSLDRAGGVTEAFF. The CDR3 DNA sequence: TGTGCCAGCAGCTTAGATCGGGCAGGGGGTGTCACTGAAGCTTTCTTT.